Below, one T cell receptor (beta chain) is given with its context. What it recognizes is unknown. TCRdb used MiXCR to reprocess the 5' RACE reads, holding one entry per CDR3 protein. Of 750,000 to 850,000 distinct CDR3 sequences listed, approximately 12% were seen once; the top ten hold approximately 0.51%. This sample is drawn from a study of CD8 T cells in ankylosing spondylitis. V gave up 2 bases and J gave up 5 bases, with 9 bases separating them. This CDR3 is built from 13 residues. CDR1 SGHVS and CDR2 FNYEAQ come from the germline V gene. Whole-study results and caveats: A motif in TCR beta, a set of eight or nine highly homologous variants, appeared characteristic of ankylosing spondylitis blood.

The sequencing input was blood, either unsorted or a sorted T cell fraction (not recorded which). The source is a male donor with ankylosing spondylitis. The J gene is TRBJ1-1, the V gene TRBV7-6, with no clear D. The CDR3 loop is CASSLSLVTEAFF. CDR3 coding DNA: TGTGCCAGCAGCTTAAGTTTGGTAACTGAAGCTTTCTTT.